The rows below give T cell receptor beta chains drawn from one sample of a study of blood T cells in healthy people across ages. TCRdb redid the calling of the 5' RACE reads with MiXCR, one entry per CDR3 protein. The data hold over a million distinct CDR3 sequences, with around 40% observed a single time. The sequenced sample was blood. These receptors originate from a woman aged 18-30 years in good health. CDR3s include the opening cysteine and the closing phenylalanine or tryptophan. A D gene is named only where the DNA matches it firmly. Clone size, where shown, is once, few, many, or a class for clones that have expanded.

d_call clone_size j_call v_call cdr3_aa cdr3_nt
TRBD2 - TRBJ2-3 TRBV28 CASSSPRTSGREQHTDTQYF TGTGCCAGCAGTTCCCCCCGGACTAGCGGGAGGGAACAGCACACAGATACGCAGTATTTT
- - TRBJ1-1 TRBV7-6 CASSRGGSGEAFF TGTGCCAGCAGCAGGGGAGGGAGCGGTGAAGCTTTCTTT
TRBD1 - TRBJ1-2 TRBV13 CATGGDRKYGYTF TGTGCCACCGGGGGGGACAGAAAATATGGCTACACCTTC
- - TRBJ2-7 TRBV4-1 CASSQVPDSPYEQYF TGCGCCAGCAGCCAAGTCCCGGACAGTCCCTACGAGCAGTACTTC
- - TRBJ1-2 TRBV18 CASSPTGTIAYGYTF TGTGCCAGCTCTCCTACCGGGACAATCGCCTATGGCTACACCTTC
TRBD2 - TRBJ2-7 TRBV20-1 CSARDSSGVPYEQYF TGCAGTGCTAGGGACTCTAGCGGGGTCCCCTACGAGCAGTACTTC
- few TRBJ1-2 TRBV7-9 CASSGVGGTNYGYTF TGTGCCAGCAGCGGAGTGGGGGGGACTAACTATGGCTACACCTTC
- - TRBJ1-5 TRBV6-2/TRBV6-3 CASSWQGLQPQHF TGTGCCAGCAGCTGGCAGGGTCTTCAGCCCCAGCATTTT
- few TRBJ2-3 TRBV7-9 CASSFLPRADTQYF TGTGCCAGCAGCTTCCTACCCCGGGCAGATACGCAGTATTTT
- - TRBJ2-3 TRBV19 CASTETSTDTQYF TGTGCCAGTACAGAAACTAGCACAGATACGCAGTATTTT
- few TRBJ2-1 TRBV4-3 CASSQESLNRGWEQFF TGCGCCAGCAGCCAAGAAAGCCTAAACCGGGGGTGGGAGCAGTTCTTC
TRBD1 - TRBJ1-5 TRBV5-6 CASSQGVRQPQHF TGTGCCAGCAGCCAGGGGGTACGGCAGCCCCAGCATTTT
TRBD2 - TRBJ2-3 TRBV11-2 CASSLGAVVGGRASDTQYF TGTGCCAGCAGCTTAGGAGCGGTAGTCGGCGGGAGGGCCTCGGATACGCAGTATTTT
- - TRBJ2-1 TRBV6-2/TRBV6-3 CASRPQGNNEQFF TGTGCCAGCAGACCGCAGGGTAACAATGAGCAGTTCTTC
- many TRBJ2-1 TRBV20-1 CSASAAPSRNEQFF TGCAGTGCTAGCGCCGCTCCCTCGAGGAATGAGCAGTTCTTC
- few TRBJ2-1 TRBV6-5 CASSYRFVLIIDEQFF TGTGCCAGCAGTTACCGATTCGTGCTGATAATCGATGAGCAGTTCTTC
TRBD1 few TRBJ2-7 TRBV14 CASSRNRHWTGKDYEQYF TGTGCCAGCAGCCGCAATCGACACTGGACAGGGAAGGACTACGAGCAGTACTTC
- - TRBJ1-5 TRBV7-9 CASSLDSGKPQHF TGTGCCAGCAGCTTGGACAGTGGCAAGCCCCAGCATTTT